The sequence of this T cell receptor beta chain was determined in a study of CD8+ T cells in alopecia areata. Treatment specified: oral pan-JAK inhibitor, 5-10 mg twice daily. Study findings and constraints: Under tofacitinib, fewer expanded CD8+ clones appeared among the top 100 scalp clones. TCR sharing was clearer in mice than between patients, perhaps partly owing to patient HLA diversity. Scalp and blood retained many expanded lesional clones during tofacitinib.

Trimming removed 4 bases from V and 4 bases from J; junction bases left unmatched: 12. The CDR3 length is 17 residues. CDR1 and CDR2 from the germline V gene are SGHDT and YYEEEE. With respect to this clone: Its antigen is not identified.

cDNA prepared by RNA extraction and subsequent reverse transcription served as the template for sequencing. Some clones are missing from TCRdb's copy, which holds only in-frame ones; the method was immunoSEQ multiplex PCR. The table lists about 220,000 clones, 50% to 70% of them singletons, with approximately 1.4% in the top ten. The chain uses TRBV5-6 and TRBJ2-1; 9 nucleotides line up with TRBD1. The TCR sequence derives from a human donor with alopecia areata. Sample: CD4+ T cells sorted from blood, taken at week 4, from a patient treated with tofacitinib. The DNA of the CDR3 is TGTGCCAGCAGCGACGTCACAGGGGGCGCGGGTTACAATGAGCAGTTCTTC. Translating gives CASSDVTGGAGYNEQFF.